The 18 T cell receptor beta chains below all came from one sample that was sequenced in a study of T-cell reconstitution after alpha-beta-depleted transplantation in children. Unique molecular identifiers were used to barcode this TCRbeta library. Via MiXCR, TCRdb re-called the PCR reads, giving one row per CDR3 protein. This sample carries about 540,000 distinct CDR3 sequences, around 27% of them seen once, and the ten largest clones take 36%. The sequenced sample was PBMCs, obtained before TCRalphabeta/CD19-depleted stem cell transplant. The receptors stem from a boy younger than two with Wiskott-Aldrich syndrome, due to receive a stem cell transplant.

V is TRBV20-1 and J is TRBJ2-1; 9 nucleotides line up with TRBD2. The CDR3 sequence is 15 residues long. The V gene's germline CDR1 is DFQATT and CDR2 SNEGSKA (reference sequence). The trim removed 2 bases at V and 5 bases at J, leaving 7 bases unmatched. The CDR3 DNA is TGCAGTGCTAGATTAGCGGGAGCGGAAGACAATGAGCAGTTCTTC. Translating it yields CSARLAGAEDNEQFF.

The rearrangement uses TRBV7-2 and TRBJ2-1; 12 bases are shared with TRBD2. Germline CDR1 is SGHTA and CDR2 is FQGNSA. The V gene end was trimmed by 1 base and the J gene end by 4 bases; junction bases not matched to a gene: 5. The CDR3 covers 17 residues. CDR3 region: CASSLGRLAGGYNEQFF. CDR3 sequence (DNA): TGTGCCAGCAGCTTAGGTCGCCTAGCGGGAGGGTACAATGAGCAGTTCTTC.

This clonotype was seen a few times. The rearrangement links TRBV5-1 to TRBJ2-5; 8 bases are a match to TRBD1. V lost 3 bases, J lost 1 base, and 11 bases stayed unmatched. The CDR3 is 17 residues long. Germline CDR1 is SGHRS and CDR2 is YFSETQ. CDR3 loop: CASSSPDRTGFQETQYF. CDR3 coding DNA: TGCGCCAGCAGCTCACCAGACCGGACAGGGTTCCAAGAGACCCAGTACTTC.

V and J are TRBV3-1 and TRBJ2-1; the D gene could be TRBD1 or TRBD2 (5 bases each). The length of the CDR3 is 15 residues. V dropped 3 bases and J dropped 2 bases, with 11 bases sitting between them. CDR1 is LGHDT and CDR2 is YNNKEL in the germline V gene (reference sequence). The CDR3 loop is CASSQGPQPYNEQFF. The CDR3 nucleotides are TGTGCCAGCAGCCAGGGACCACAACCCTACAATGAGCAGTTCTTC.

This chain links TRBV20-1 with TRBJ2-5, with D perhaps TRBD2 (5 bases). The CDR3 covers 13 residues. Trimming pared 3 bases from V and 5 bases from J, leaving 13 bases between. Germline CDR1 reads DFQATT; CDR2 reads SNEGSKA (reference sequence). In nucleotides, the CDR3 is TGCAGTGCTAGTGATAGTAGCGTGGAGACCCAGTACTTC. Translating it yields CSASDSSVETQYF.

This rearrangement joins TRBV6-2 or TRBV6-3 to TRBJ2-5; D is undetermined. Trimming took 2 bases from V and 5 from J, leaving 3 bases between them. Germline values: CDR1 MNHEY, CDR2 SVGEGT. The CDR3 totals 11 residues. The CDR3 is CASSYAETQYF. The DNA for the CDR3 is TGTGCCAGCAGTTACGCGGAGACCCAGTACTTC.

The sample holds one count of this clonotype. V is TRBV6-1 and J is TRBJ1-1, with TRBD1 matching 10 bases. This CDR3 contains 18 residues. CDR1 MNHNS and CDR2 SASEGT come from the germline V gene. The trim removed 2 bases at V and 2 bases at J, leaving 11 bases unmatched. CDR3 sequence (DNA): TGTGCCAGCAGTGAAATCTCCGGGACAGGGGCAATAAACACTGAAGCTTTCTTT. Encoded protein: CASSEISGTGAINTEAFF.

This clonotype has a handful of counts. The chain has TRBV7-2 and TRBJ2-1; D not resolved. V lost 5 bases, J lost 6 bases, and 20 bases lay in between. The CDR3 consists of 16 residues. The germline V gene has CDR1 SGHTA and CDR2 FQGNSA. The CDR3 region has the DNA TGTGCCAGCAGCCCGATGGCGAGTGGGTCGTTCAATGAGCAGTTCTTC. Translation: CASSPMASGSFNEQFF.

This clonotype was counted only a few times. The chain couples TRBV5-1 to TRBJ2-1, with TRBD2 identical over 9 bases. Germline V gene data show CDR1 as SGHRS and CDR2 as YFSETQ. The CDR3 is made up of 15 amino acids. V gave up 4 bases and J gave up 9 bases; unmatched junction bases: 11. The CDR3 bases are TGCGCCAGCAGCCCTTTCCGGACTAGCGTCGGTGAGCAGTTCTTC. This codes for CASSPFRTSVGEQFF.

In its sample, this clonotype was seen a few times. This sequence joins TRBV5-1 and TRBJ2-5, with a weak D call TRBD2 (5 bases). This CDR3 comprises 14 residues. V was cut by 0 bases and J by 1 base, with 7 bases left in between. Germline loops: CDR1 SGHRS, CDR2 YFSETQ. Written as DNA, the CDR3 is TGCGCCAGCAGCTTGGTCGGGATCCAAGAGACCCAGTACTTC. It encodes CASSLVGIQETQYF. Looking up the rest from reference TRBV5-1 and TRBJ2-5 gives the full variable domain: KAGVTQTPRYLIKTRGQQVTLSCSPISGHRSVSWYQQTPGQGLQFLFEYFSETQRNKGNFPGRFSGRQFSNSRSEMNVSTLELGDSALYLCASSLVGIQETQYFGPGTRLLVL.

This sequence joins TRBV6-6 and TRBJ2-5; 7 bases map to TRBD1. The V gene end was trimmed by 7 bases and the J gene end by 7 bases; junction bases not matched to a gene: 9. The CDR3 is made up of 13 amino acids. Germline V gene lookup returns CDR1 MNHNY and CDR2 SVGAGI (reference sequence). This CDR3 reads CASNPTGSVTQYF. CDR3 in DNA: TGTGCCAGCAACCCGACAGGGAGTGTGACCCAGTACTTC.

The rearrangement uses TRBV6-5 and TRBJ2-1; perhaps D is TRBD1 or TRBD2 (5 bases each). The CDR3 is made up of 15 amino acids. Between the trimmed V and J ends, which lost 0 bases and 6 bases, there was a span of 12 bases. CDR1 MNHEY and CDR2 SVGAGI come from the germline V gene. CDR3 nucleotides: TGTGCCAGCAGTTACTCTGGGGGACGGCTCAATGAGCAGTTCTTC. Protein: CASSYSGGRLNEQFF.

This clonotype occurred a few times. This rearrangement joins TRBV7-6 to TRBJ1-3, with 7 nucleotides matching TRBD1. The CDR3 is 24 amino acids. Germline V gene lookup returns CDR1 SGHVS and CDR2 FNYEAQ. The ends lost 5 bases at V and 0 bases at J; junction bases unmatched: 31. CDR3 sequence: CASSLGEGAKTGPGLNYSGNTIYF. The CDR3, as DNA: TGTGCCAGCAGCCTAGGGGAGGGGGCCAAGACAGGGCCAGGACTAAACTACTCTGGAAACACCATATATTTT.

This clonotype was found a few times. This sequence joins TRBV7-3 and TRBJ2-1, with unresolved D. The CDR3 runs 14 residues. From germline, CDR1 is SGHTA and CDR2 FQGTGA. V lost 1 base and J lost 9, with 13 bases in between. The CDR3 is CASSLIPAASEQFF. The CDR3 DNA follows: TGTGCCAGCAGCTTAATTCCGGCAGCCAGTGAGCAGTTCTTC.

This clonotype was detected a few times. The V and J genes are TRBV20-1 and TRBJ2-5; 13 bases align to TRBD2. The CDR3 contains 15 residues. In germline, CDR1 is DFQATT, CDR2 SNEGSKA (reference sequence). The V segment lost 4 bases and the J segment 5 bases; nucleotides outside the gene matches: 7. In nucleotides, the CDR3 is TGCAGTGCTACCGGACTAGCGGGAGTCTCCGAGACCCAGTACTTC. It encodes CSATGLAGVSETQYF.

This chain links TRBV20-1 with TRBJ1-5, with a tentative D call TRBD1 (5 bases). Germline assignment: CDR1 DFQATT and CDR2 SNEGSKA (reference sequence). The CDR3 has 13 residues. Trimming took 2 bases from V and 6 from J, leaving 11 bases between them. The CDR3 loop reads CSARFRDSQPQHF. The CDR3, as DNA: TGCAGTGCTAGATTCAGGGATAGTCAGCCCCAGCATTTT.

This clonotype has a handful of counts. CDR3 region: CASRITGSTDGYTF. Written as DNA, the CDR3 is TGTGCCAGCAGAATAACCGGGTCCACGGATGGCTACACCTTC. The V gene is TRBV6-1, the J gene TRBJ1-2; no reliable D call. V gave up 6 bases and J gave up 6 bases, with 17 bases separating them. The CDR3 consists of 14 residues. Germline V gives CDR1 MNHNS, CDR2 SASEGT.

The chain recombines TRBV20-1 with TRBJ2-1, with unresolved D. This CDR3 is 13 amino acids long. CDR1 is DFQATT and CDR2 is SNEGSKA in the germline V gene (reference sequence). V shed 6 bases and J shed 7 bases, with 16 bases lying between them. The CDR3, as DNA: TGCAGTGCGCCTGGGCTGGTGACGAATGAGCAGTTCTTC. Translating it yields CSAPGLVTNEQFF.